The rows below give T cell receptor beta chains drawn from one sample of a study of graft-versus-host responses after intestinal transplantation. Method: immunoSEQ multiplex PCR; TCRdb's copy keeps in-frame clones and lacks some. The sample has about 28,000 clones; about 86% are singletons. The antigens these receptors bind are not known. The specimen comprised unstimulated CD8+ T cells sorted from spleen or lymph node cells, sampled before intestinal transplant. The receptor source for this set is a human donor who received an intestinal transplant. Both conserved end residues are part of each CDR3.

V: TRBV14
CDR3: CASSLQGTYGYTF

V: TRBV5-1
CDR3: CASSLVWPSGDIQYF

V: TRBV27
CDR3: CASMGHSIYEQYF

V: TRBV2
CDR3: CASTGTGISYEQYF

V: TRBV9
CDR3: CASSRRGGSYNEQFF

V: TRBV2
CDR3: CASSELGQGPYEQYF

V: TRBV29-1
CDR3: CSVATDRTSGSYEQYF

V: TRBV7-8
CDR3: CASSLAGAVPQHF

V: TRBV5-4
CDR3: CASSLERLARDNEQFF

V: TRBV7-9
CDR3: CASSVDPRVNTEAFF

V: TRBV12-5
CDR3: CASGLDSGLLSGTEAFF

V: TRBV28
CDR3: CASSSERENTGELFF

V: TRBV10-2
CDR3: CASRTQWDTEAFF

V: TRBV7-3
CDR3: CASSKIGGGDTQYF

V: TRBV9
CDR3: CASSSRDRGYEQYF

V: TRBV11-3
CDR3: CASIEGGDRASYEQYF

V: TRBV7-6
CDR3: CASSLGTGGNEQFF

V: TRBV15
CDR3: CATSRSNGELFF

V: TRBV10-3
CDR3: CAISESGPAQVQETQYF

V: TRBV4-1
CDR3: CASSQPSDEQFF

V: TRBV7-8
CDR3: CASSPPEEERTQYF

V: TRBV9
CDR3: CASSPGLAFQETQYF

V: TRBV5-4
CDR3: CASGGDNSPLHF

V: TRBV6-6
CDR3: CASNQNSNQPQHF

V: TRBV4-2
CDR3: CASSHGRLVSYEQYF

V: TRBV30
CDR3: CAWSLGIGAGELFF

V: TRBV7-3
CDR3: CASSLSPGNEQFF

V: TRBV27
CDR3: CASSYSWGGEQYF

V: TRBV19
CDR3: CASSAGLPGDSYNEQFF

V: TRBV11-3
CDR3: CASSPSSGTVNTGELFF

V: TRBV29-1
CDR3: CSVESQANQPQHF

V: TRBV27
CDR3: CASSLAGPSSYEQYF

V: TRBV7-9
CDR3: CASSPRDRVQETQYF

V: TRBV18
CDR3: CASSWGQFYEQYF

V: TRBV19
CDR3: CASSMAGLSYNEQFF

V: TRBV27
CDR3: CASSFDRGYEQYF

V: TRBV27
CDR3: CASSPIAPGQGGGEQFF

V: TRBV5-1
CDR3: CASSLVTGPEAQYF

V: TRBV27
CDR3: CASSPPWAGGSYEQYF

V: TRBV7-9
CDR3: CASSLNGTGSIPSYEQYF

V: TRBV7-9
CDR3: CASSLEDKVGEQYF

V: TRBV4-2
CDR3: CASSPGLAGNQETQYF

V: TRBV15
CDR3: CATSRDSPGKREKLFF

V: TRBV13
CDR3: CASSLGQVSYEQYF

V: TRBV2
CDR3: CASSGWQETQYF

V: TRBV27
CDR3: CASSSPRVSSTDTQYF

V: TRBV2
CDR3: CASSEGVFNYGYTF

V: TRBV6-1
CDR3: CASSVPLGRVSYEQYF